This T cell receptor (beta chain) was retrieved from a study of T cell repertoires and HLA-DP antigens. The CDR3 runs to 15 residues. V dropped 4 bases and J dropped 1; count of bases not matched to a gene: 5. Germline V gives CDR1 LNHDA, CDR2 SQIVND (reference sequence). The table lists this clone with a few counts. The antigen is undetermined. Libraries were prepared by immunoSEQ multiplex PCR; TCRdb keeps only in-frame clonotypes and omits some of them. The sample consists of about 89,000 clones, around 86% of them appearing once. The chain uses TRBV19 and TRBJ1-1, with TRBD1 matching over 8 bases. This clonotype was obtained from a man aged 45 to 65 in good health and CMV-seronegative. The sample was CD4+ T cells from PBMCs. The CDR3 DNA reads as TGTGCCAGTAGTACCGGGACAGGAACGAACACTGAAGCTTTCTTT. Translation gives CASSTGTGTNTEAFF. Complete variable domain (other parts from reference TRBV19 and TRBJ1-1): DGGITQSPKYLFRKEGQNVTLSCEQNLNHDAMYWYRQDPGQGLRLIYYSQIVNDFQKGDIAEGYSVSREKKESFPLTVTSAQKNPTAFYLCASSTGTGTNTEAFFGQGTRLTVV.